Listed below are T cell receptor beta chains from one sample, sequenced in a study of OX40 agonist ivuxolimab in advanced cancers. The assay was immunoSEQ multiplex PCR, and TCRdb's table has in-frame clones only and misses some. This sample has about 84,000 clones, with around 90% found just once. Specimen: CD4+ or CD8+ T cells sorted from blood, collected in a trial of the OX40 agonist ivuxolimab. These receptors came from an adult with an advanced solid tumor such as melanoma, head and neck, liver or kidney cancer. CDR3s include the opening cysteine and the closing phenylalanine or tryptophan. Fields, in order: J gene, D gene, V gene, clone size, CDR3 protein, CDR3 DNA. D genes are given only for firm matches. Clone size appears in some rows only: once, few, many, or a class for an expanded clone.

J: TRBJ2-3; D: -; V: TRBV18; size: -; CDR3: CASSDGPVDTQYF; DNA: TGTGCCAGCTCTGACGGGCCCGTCGATACGCAGTATTTT
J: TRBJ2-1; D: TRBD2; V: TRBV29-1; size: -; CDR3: CSVEEYSPRPLGPSGGHNEQFF; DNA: TGCAGCGTTGAAGAATACTCACCCAGGCCGTTAGGCCCTAGCGGGGGCCACAATGAGCAGTTCTTC
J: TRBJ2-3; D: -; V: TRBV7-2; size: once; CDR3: CASSLGHSTDTQYF; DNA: TGTGCCAGCAGCTTAGGGCACAGCACAGATACGCAGTATTTT
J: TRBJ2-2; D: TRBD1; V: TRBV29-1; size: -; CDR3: CSVGQLNTGELFF; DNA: TGCAGCGTGGGACAGCTAAACACCGGGGAGCTGTTTTTT
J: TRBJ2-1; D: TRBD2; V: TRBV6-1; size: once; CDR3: CASSAARLAGADNEQFF; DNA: TGTGCCAGCAGTGCCGCCCGACTAGCGGGAGCCGACAATGAGCAGTTCTTC
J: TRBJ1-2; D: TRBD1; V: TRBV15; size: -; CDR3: CATSGTGGYYGYTF; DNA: TGTGCCACCAGTGGGACAGGGGGCTACTATGGCTACACCTTC
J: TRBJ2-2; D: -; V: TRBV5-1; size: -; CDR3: CASSSTLQAANTGELFF; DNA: TGCGCCAGCAGCTCTACATTGCAGGCTGCGAACACCGGGGAGCTGTTTTTT
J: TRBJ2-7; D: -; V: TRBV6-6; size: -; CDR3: CASSEARPYEQYF; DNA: TGTGCCAGCAGTGAGGCCAGACCCTACGAGCAGTACTTC
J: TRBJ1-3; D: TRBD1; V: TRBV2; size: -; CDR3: CASKDRESSGNTIYF; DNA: TGTGCCAGCAAGGACAGGGAAAGCTCTGGAAACACCATATATTTT
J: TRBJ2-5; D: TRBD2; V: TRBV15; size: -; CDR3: CATSRDVGLAGGGTQYF; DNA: TGTGCCACCAGCAGAGACGTCGGACTAGCGGGAGGGGGGACCCAGTACTTC
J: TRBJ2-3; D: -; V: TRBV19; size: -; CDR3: CASSISTGEGGDTQYF; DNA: TGTGCCAGTAGTATTTCTACGGGAGAAGGGGGAGATACGCAGTATTTT
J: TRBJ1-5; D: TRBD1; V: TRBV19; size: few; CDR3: CASRLGRGDNQPQHF; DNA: TGTGCCAGTAGACTGGGCAGGGGGGACAATCAGCCCCAGCATTTT
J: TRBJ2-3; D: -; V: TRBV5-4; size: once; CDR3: CASSLGADTQYF; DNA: TGTGCCAGCAGCTTGGGTGCCGATACGCAGTATTTT
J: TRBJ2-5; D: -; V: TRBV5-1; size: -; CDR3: CASSLASGGQETQYF; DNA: TGCGCCAGCAGCTTGGCCAGCGGAGGGCAAGAGACCCAGTACTTC
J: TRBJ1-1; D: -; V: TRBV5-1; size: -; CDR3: CASSSLGGDTEAFF; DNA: TGCGCCAGCAGCTCCCTGGGGGGTGACACTGAAGCTTTCTTT
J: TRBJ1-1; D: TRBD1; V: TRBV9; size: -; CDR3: CASSVGTGQGSEAFF; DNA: TGTGCCAGCAGCGTAGGGACAGGGCAGGGATCTGAAGCTTTCTTT
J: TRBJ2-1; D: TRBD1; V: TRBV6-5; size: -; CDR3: CASSSRARGHNEQFF; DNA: TGTGCCAGCAGTTCGAGGGCCAGGGGGCACAATGAGCAGTTCTTC
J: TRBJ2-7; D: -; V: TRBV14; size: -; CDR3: CASSLVAGGTDTYEQYF; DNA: TGTGCCAGCAGCCTAGTGGCCGGGGGGACAGACACCTACGAGCAGTACTTC
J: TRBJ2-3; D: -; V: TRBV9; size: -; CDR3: CASSPPTDTQYF; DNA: TGTGCCAGCAGCCCCCCAACAGATACGCAGTATTTT
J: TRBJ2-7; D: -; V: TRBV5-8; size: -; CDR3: CASSLAQTYEQYF; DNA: TGTGCCAGCAGCTTGGCACAGACCTACGAGCAGTACTTC
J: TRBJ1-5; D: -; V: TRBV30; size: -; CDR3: CAWSVGGSNQPQHF; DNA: TGTGCCTGGAGTGTCGGGGGGAGCAATCAGCCCCAGCATTTT
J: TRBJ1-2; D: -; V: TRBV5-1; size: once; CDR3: CASSLEQANYGYTF; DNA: TGCGCCAGCAGCTTGGAACAAGCTAACTATGGCTACACCTTC
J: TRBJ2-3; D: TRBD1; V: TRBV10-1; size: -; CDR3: CASSRDRQSGTTSTDTQYF; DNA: TGCGCCAGCAGTAGGGACAGGCAGAGTGGGACAACTAGCACAGATACGCAGTATTTT
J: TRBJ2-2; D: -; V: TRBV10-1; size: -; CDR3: CASSSPVGVPATGELFF; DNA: TGCGCCAGCAGCTCCCCCGTGGGAGTACCGGCCACCGGGGAGCTGTTTTTT
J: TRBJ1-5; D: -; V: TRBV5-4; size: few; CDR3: CASSLDRSNQPQHF; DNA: TGTGCCAGCAGCCTTGACAGGTCTAATCAGCCCCAGCATTTT
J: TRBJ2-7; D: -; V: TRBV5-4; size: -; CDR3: CASSLVGRGEQYF; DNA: TGTGCCAGCAGCTTGGTGGGGAGAGGGGAGCAGTACTTC
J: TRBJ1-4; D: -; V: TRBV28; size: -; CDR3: CASSVRGLNEKLFF; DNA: TGTGCCAGCAGTGTCCGGGGCCTTAATGAAAAACTGTTTTTT
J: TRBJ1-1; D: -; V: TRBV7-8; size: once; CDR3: CASSPLQGRGRNTEAFF; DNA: TGTGCCAGCAGCCCCCTCCAAGGCAGGGGACGGAACACTGAAGCTTTCTTT
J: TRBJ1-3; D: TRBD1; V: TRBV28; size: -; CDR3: CASSFRGPGNTIYF; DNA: TGTGCCAGCAGTTTTAGGGGGCCTGGAAACACCATATATTTT
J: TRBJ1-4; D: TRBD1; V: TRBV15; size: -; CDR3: CATSRGQGSNEKLFF; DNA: TGTGCCACCAGCAGGGGACAGGGATCTAATGAAAAACTGTTTTTT
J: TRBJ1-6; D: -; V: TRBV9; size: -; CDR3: CASSVGTDYNSPLHF; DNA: TGTGCCAGCAGCGTGGGGACTGATTATAATTCACCCCTCCACTTT
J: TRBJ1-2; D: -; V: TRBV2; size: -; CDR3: CASSERATFNYGYTF; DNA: TGTGCCAGCAGTGAACGAGCGACTTTTAACTATGGCTACACCTTC
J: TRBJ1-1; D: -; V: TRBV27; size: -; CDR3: CASSSVTEAFF; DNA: TGTGCCAGCAGTTCGGTAACTGAAGCTTTCTTT
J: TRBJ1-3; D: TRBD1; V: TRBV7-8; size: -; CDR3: CASSLRFRDRGNTIYF; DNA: TGTGCCAGCAGCTTACGATTTCGGGACAGAGGAAACACCATATATTTT
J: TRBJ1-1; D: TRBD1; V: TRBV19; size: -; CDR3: CASSLRMGQTAEAFF; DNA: TGTGCCAGTAGTTTACGAATGGGACAGACAGCTGAAGCTTTCTTT
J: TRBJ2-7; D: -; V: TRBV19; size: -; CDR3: CASSITRFYEQYF; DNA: TGTGCCAGTAGTATAACCAGGTTCTACGAGCAGTACTTC
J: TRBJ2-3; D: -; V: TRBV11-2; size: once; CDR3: CASSFTADTQYF; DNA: TGTGCCAGCAGCTTTACGGCAGATACGCAGTATTTT
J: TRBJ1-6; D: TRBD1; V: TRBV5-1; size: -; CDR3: CASSSDRALYNSPLHF; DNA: TGCGCCAGCAGCTCTGACAGGGCCCTCTATAATTCACCCCTCCACTTT
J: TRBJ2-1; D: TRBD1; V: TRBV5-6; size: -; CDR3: CASSRQGNTFF; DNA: TGTGCCAGCAGCAGACAGGGGAACACGTTCTTC
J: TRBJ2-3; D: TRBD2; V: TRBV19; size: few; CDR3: CASQPLAGGYTDTQYF; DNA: TGTGCCAGCCAGCCCCTAGCGGGGGGGTACACAGATACGCAGTATTTT
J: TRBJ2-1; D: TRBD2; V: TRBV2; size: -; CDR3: CASRTELAGVYNEQFF; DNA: TGTGCCAGCAGAACAGAACTAGCGGGAGTTTACAATGAGCAGTTCTTC
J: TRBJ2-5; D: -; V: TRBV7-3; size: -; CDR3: CASSRSPQETQYF; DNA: TGTGCCAGCAGCAGAAGTCCCCAAGAGACCCAGTACTTC
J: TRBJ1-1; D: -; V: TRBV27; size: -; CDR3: CASQISMNTEAFF; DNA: TGTGCCAGCCAAATTTCGATGAACACTGAAGCTTTCTTT
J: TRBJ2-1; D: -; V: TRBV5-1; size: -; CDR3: CASSPSRAHNEQFF; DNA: TGCGCCAGCAGCCCTTCCCGGGCCCACAATGAGCAGTTCTTC
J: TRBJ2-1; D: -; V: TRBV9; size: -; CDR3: CASSVALAGLSGPAYNEQFF; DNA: TGTGCCAGCAGCGTAGCCCTGGCGGGACTGAGCGGGCCGGCTTACAATGAGCAGTTCTTC
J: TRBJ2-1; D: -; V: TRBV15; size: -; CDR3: CATSGRAASFDSGEQFF; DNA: TGTGCCACCAGCGGACGGGCAGCTTCGTTCGACTCAGGTGAGCAGTTCTTC
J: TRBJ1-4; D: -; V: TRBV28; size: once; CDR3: CASSLSGTTDEKLFF; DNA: TGTGCCAGCAGTTTATCCGGGACAACAGATGAAAAACTGTTTTTT
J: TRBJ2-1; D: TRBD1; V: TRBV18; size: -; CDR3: CASSPRGTGDNEQFF; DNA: TGTGCCAGCTCACCACGAGGGACAGGAGACAATGAGCAGTTCTTC
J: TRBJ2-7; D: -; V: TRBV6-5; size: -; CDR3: CASRYRVTRYEQYF; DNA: TGTGCCAGCAGATACAGGGTTACCCGGTACGAGCAGTACTTC
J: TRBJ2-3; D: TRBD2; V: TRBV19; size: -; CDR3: CASSKTSAGGLTDTQYF; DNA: TGTGCCAGTAGTAAAACCTCAGCGGGAGGTCTAACAGATACGCAGTATTTT
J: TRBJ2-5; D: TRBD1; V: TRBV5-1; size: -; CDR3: CASSSQGAQETQYF; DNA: TGCGCCAGCAGCTCACAGGGGGCTCAAGAGACCCAGTACTTC
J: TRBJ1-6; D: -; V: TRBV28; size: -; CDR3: CASSSSGGRGSPLHF; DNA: -
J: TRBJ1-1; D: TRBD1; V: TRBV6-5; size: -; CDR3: CASTLDRVNTEAFF; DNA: TGTGCCAGCACCCTGGACAGGGTGAACACTGAAGCTTTCTTT
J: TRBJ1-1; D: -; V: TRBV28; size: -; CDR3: CASSFNTEAFF; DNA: TGTGCCAGCAGTTTCAACACTGAAGCTTTCTTT
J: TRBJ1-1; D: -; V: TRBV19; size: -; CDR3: CASSIVGGVGGAFF; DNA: TGTGCCAGTAGTATCGTCGGGGGTGTAGGGGGAGCTTTCTTT
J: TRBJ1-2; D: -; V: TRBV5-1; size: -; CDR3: CASSYTPGQQAGYTF; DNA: TGCGCCAGCAGCTACACGCCCGGACAGCAAGCTGGCTACACCTTC
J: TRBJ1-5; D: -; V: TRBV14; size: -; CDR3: CASSQDVRTVGGNQPQHF; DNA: TGTGCCAGCAGCCAAGATGTTCGGACGGTAGGGGGGAATCAGCCCCAGCATTTT